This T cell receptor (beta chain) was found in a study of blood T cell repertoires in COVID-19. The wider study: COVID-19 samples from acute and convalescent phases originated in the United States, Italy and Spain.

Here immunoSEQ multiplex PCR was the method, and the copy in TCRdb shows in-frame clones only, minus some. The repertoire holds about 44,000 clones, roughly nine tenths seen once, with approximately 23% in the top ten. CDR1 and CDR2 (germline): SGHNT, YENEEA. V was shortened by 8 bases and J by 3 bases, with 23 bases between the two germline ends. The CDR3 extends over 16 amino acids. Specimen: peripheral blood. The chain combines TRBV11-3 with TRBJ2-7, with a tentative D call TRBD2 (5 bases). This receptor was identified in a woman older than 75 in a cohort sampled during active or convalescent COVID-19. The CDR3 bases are TGTGCCAGCGTTCCCCCCCAGTGGCGGGCATTCTACGAGCAGTACTTC. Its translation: CASVPPQWRAFYEQYF.